The 3 T cell receptor beta chains listed next were all sequenced from one sample in a study of cytomegalovirus exposure and HLA in healthy donors. Primers for the PCR totalled 60 Vbeta and 13 Jbeta. Here immunoSEQ multiplex PCR was the method, and the copy in TCRdb shows in-frame clones only, minus some. The sample gives roughly 180,000 clones, around 75% of which show up once; about 2.3% is in the top ten. Sequences were obtained from PBMCs. Receptors originate from a female donor in good health and CMV-seronegative.

The chain links TRBV19 to TRBJ2-7, with D possibly matching TRBD1 (5 bases). Germline-derived CDR1 and CDR2 are LNHDA and SQIVND (reference sequence). This CDR3 spans 14 amino acids. V lost 3 bases and J 5 bases, leaving 14 bases between the germline ends. This CDR3 is CASSMPRQWDEQYF. The CDR3 DNA reads as TGTGCCAGTAGTATGCCCCGACAGTGGGACGAGCAGTACTTC.

The chain is built from TRBV19 and TRBJ1-2; D is perhaps TRBD1 (6 bases). The germline gives CDR1 LNHDA, CDR2 SQIVND (reference sequence). This CDR3 has 12 amino acids. V shed 5 bases and J shed 6 bases, with 10 bases lying between them. Here the CDR3 DNA reads TGTGCCAGTAGTGGGGGGGCGCATGGCTACACCTTC. Its translation is CASSGGAHGYTF.

This chain joins TRBV5-5 and TRBJ1-2; 9 bases fit TRBD1. The CDR3 contains 15 residues. CDR1 SGHKS and CDR2 YYEKEE come from the germline V gene (reference sequence). V lost 5 bases, J lost 2 bases, and 7 bases stayed unmatched. In DNA form, the CDR3 reads TGTGCCAGCAGTTCCCCGGGACAGGGAAACTATGGCTACACCTTC. This codes for CASSSPGQGNYGYTF.